One and the same sample provided the 7 T cell receptor beta chains below, sequenced in a study of cytomegalovirus exposure and HLA in healthy donors. The study ran its PCR with 60 Vbeta and 13 Jbeta primers. Sequenced by immunoSEQ multiplex PCR; TCRdb stores in-frame clones only, minus some. In the table there are about 150,000 clones, about 80% of which are singletons. Sequencing was carried out using PBMCs. These receptors came from a man aged 25 to 45 in good health and CMV-seropositive.

This clone showed up just once. The chain employs TRBV5-1 and TRBJ1-1, with 11 bases identical to TRBD1. The CDR3 spans 15 residues. In germline, CDR1 is SGHRS, CDR2 YFSETQ. Trimming removed 2 bases from V and 5 bases from J; junction bases left unmatched: 5. CDR3 in amino acids: CASSLGQGARTEAFF. The CDR3, as DNA: TGCGCCAGCAGCTTAGGACAGGGGGCAAGAACTGAAGCTTTCTTT.

The chain uses TRBV18 and TRBJ1-5; the D gene is possibly TRBD1 (6 bases). The CDR3 spans 16 residues. Germline CDR1 is KGHSH and CDR2 is LQKENI. V was pared by 2 bases and J by 5 bases, with 16 bases between. The CDR3 region is CASSPSQGRVHQPQHF. As DNA, the CDR3 is TGTGCCAGCTCACCATCACAGGGAAGGGTACATCAGCCCCAGCATTTT.

This clone was seen a single time. The chain is built from TRBV11-1 and TRBJ1-2, with D perhaps TRBD1 (5 bases). The ends were cut back, 4 bases at V and 3 bases at J, with 21 bases in the middle. This CDR3 is built from 17 residues. The germline V gene encodes CDR1 SGHAT and CDR2 FQDESV (reference sequence). CDR3 nucleotide sequence: TGTGCCAGCAGCTCCTCAGGGCGGGGGACGGGCGACTATGGCTACACCTTC. Its translation: CASSSSGRGTGDYGYTF.

About this clone itself: The sample contains more than one DNA sequence encoding this CDR3. The V gene is TRBV6-1, the J gene TRBJ2-7; weak D call: TRBD2 (6 bases). Germline V gene lookup returns CDR1 MNHNS and CDR2 SASEGT. V dropped 4 bases and J dropped 0 bases, with 10 bases sitting between them. There are 14 residues in the CDR3. The CDR3 reads CASSGLEYSYEQYF. As DNA, the CDR3 is TGTGCCAGCAGTGGACTAGAATACTCCTACGAGCAGTACTTC.

The chain links TRBV7-2 to TRBJ2-7; D possibly corresponds to TRBD2 (6 bases). Germline CDR1 is SGHTA and CDR2 is FQGNSA. V was shortened by 5 bases and J by 0 bases, with 17 bases between the two germline ends. The CDR3 runs 16 residues. DNA for the CDR3: TGTGCCAGCAGCGCCCGAGGGACTGCAACCTCCTACGAGCAGTACTTC. This gives the protein CASSARGTATSYEQYF.

The genes are TRBV6-5 and TRBJ2-7, with TRBD1 identical over 9 bases. Trimming cost V 5 bases and J 6 bases; bases outside gene matches: 11. Germline CDR1 reads MNHEY; CDR2 reads SVGAGI. This CDR3 is 15 amino acids long. The CDR3 loop reads CASSRPPTGGTEQYF. CDR3 coding DNA: TGTGCCAGCAGTCGACCTCCCACAGGGGGCACCGAGCAGTACTTC.

This chain uses TRBV6-5 with TRBJ2-7; 7 nucleotides agree with TRBD1. Germline values: CDR1 MNHEY, CDR2 SVGAGI. V lost 6 bases to trimming and J lost 3 bases; unmatched junction nucleotides: 5. This CDR3 is 13 amino acids long. This CDR3 reads CASRRQGDYEQYF. The CDR3, as DNA: TGTGCCAGCAGACGACAGGGCGACTACGAGCAGTACTTC.